This passage covers 19 T cell receptor beta chains from one sample sequenced in a study of CD8 T cells in Susac syndrome. Reverse transcription used about 0.45 to 1 ug RNA and random hexamers. MiXCR, run by TCRdb on the immunoSEQ multiplex PCR reads, gives a single entry per CDR3 protein. The sample includes about 180,000 distinct CDR3 sequences, about 93% of them seen just once. The specimen was CD4+ T cells from PBMCs. These receptors all stem from a human donor with Susac syndrome.

The gene calls are TRBV7-9 and TRBJ1-4; 10 bases are a match to TRBD1. Germline CDR1 and CDR2: SEHNR and FQNEAQ (reference sequence). The CDR3 sequence is 15 residues long. J gave up 8 bases and V 6 bases, and 9 bases lay outside the gene matches. The CDR3 DNA sequence: TGTGCCAGCAGGCTATCCGGGACAGGGGAAGAAAAACTGTTTTTT. Its translation is CASRLSGTGEEKLFF.

This clonotype was seen once. This rearrangement joins TRBV3-1 to TRBJ1-6; D is perhaps TRBD1 (5 bases). With 1 base removed from V and 8 bases from J, the gap between germline ends came to 9 bases. Per the germline V gene, CDR1 is LGHDT and CDR2 is YNNKEL (reference sequence). The CDR3 totals 14 residues. In nucleotides, the CDR3 is TGTGCCAGCAGCCAAGTCAGGGACGATTCACCCCTCCACTTT. It encodes CASSQVRDDSPLHF.

This sequence joins TRBV6-2 or TRBV6-3 and TRBJ2-1; maybe TRBD2 (5 bases). Trimming took 6 bases from V and 8 from J, leaving 23 bases between them. This CDR3 region has 16 residues. In germline, CDR1 is MNHEY, CDR2 SVGEGT. The CDR3 nucleotides read TGTGCCAGCAGACTGGTGGTAGCGAGGAACGACGATGAGCAGTTCTTC. Translating gives CASRLVVARNDDEQFF.

The chain combines TRBV14 with TRBJ2-3; possible D gene TRBD1, 5 bases. The CDR3 sequence is 14 residues long. V was shortened by 3 bases and J by 3 bases, with 10 bases between the two germline ends. Looked up from germline, CDR1 is SGHDN and CDR2 is FVKESK. CDR3 nucleotides: TGTGCCAGCAGCCAGGACATTTGGACAGATACGCAGTATTTT. It codes for CASSQDIWTDTQYF.

This chain joins TRBV20-1 and TRBJ1-4; D gene uncertain. Germline CDR1 reads DFQATT; CDR2 reads SNEGSKA (reference sequence). Trimming cost V 0 bases and J 7 bases, with 15 bases left between them. This CDR3 region has 15 residues. DNA of the CDR3: TGCAGTGCTAGAGATCCCGGCAGTTGGAGTGAAAAACTGTTTTTT. It yields the protein CSARDPGSWSEKLFF.

This clonotype has only one observation. This chain joins TRBV21-1 and TRBJ1-1; TRBD1 was called by the table and not checked on the DNA. TRBV21-1 is a pseudogene. This CDR3 comprises 11 residues. The CDR3 is CAVGADTEAFF. In DNA, the CDR3 is TGTGCAGTAGGGGCCGACACTGAAGCTTTCTTT.

V gene TRBV6-2 or TRBV6-3 combines with J gene TRBJ1-5, with 9 bases identical to TRBD1. This CDR3 spans 16 amino acids. V was pared by 2 bases and J by 7 bases, with 9 bases of the junction left unmatched. CDR1 and CDR2 (germline): MNHEY, SVGEGT. CDR3 coding DNA: TGTGCCAGCAGTTACCTTGGACAGGGGCACGGACAGCCCCAGCATTTT. Its translation is CASSYLGQGHGQPQHF.

The chain employs TRBV20-1 and TRBJ2-7, with 14 bases aligning to TRBD2. The trim removed 7 bases at V and 2 bases at J, leaving 4 bases unmatched. Germline loops: CDR1 DFQATT, CDR2 SNEGSKA (reference sequence). The CDR3 covers 14 residues. The CDR3 DNA sequence: TGCAGTGTCGCGACTAGCGGGAGGGCCTACGAGCAGTACTTC. It translates to CSVATSGRAYEQYF.

This clonotype was recorded once. The chain recombines TRBV4-2 with TRBJ2-1; 11 bases align to TRBD2. Germline V lookup: CDR1 LGHNA, CDR2 YNFKEQ. The CDR3 covers 17 residues. Losses at the gene ends were 3 bases for V and 11 bases for J; bases not matched to a gene: 15. The CDR3 DNA reads TGTGCCAGCAGCCATGATACTAGCGGGAGTCAGTTTAGGAAGCAGTTCTTC. This sequence encodes CASSHDTSGSQFRKQFF.

This rearrangement joins TRBV9 to TRBJ2-1; possibly TRBD1 for D (6 bases). The V end lost 4 bases, the J end lost 5 bases, and 19 bases lay between the germline ends. The CDR3 has 16 residues. Germline V gene data show CDR1 as SGDLS and CDR2 as YYNGEE. In nucleotides, the CDR3 is TGTGCCAGCAGCCCAGGGGCTGGCGGGTATGACAATGAGCAGTTCTTC. It is translated as CASSPGAGGYDNEQFF. Variable domain in full (rest from reference TRBV9 and TRBJ2-1): DSGVTQTPKHLITATGQRVTLRCSPRSGDLSVYWYQQSLDQGLQFLIQYYNGEERAKGNILERFSAQQFPDLHSELNLSSLELGDSALYFCASSPGAGGYDNEQFFGPGTRLTVL.

The J gene is TRBJ1-5, the V gene TRBV20-1; weak D call: TRBD1 (6 bases). The germline gives CDR1 DFQATT, CDR2 SNEGSKA (reference sequence). The length of the CDR3 is 15 residues. V shed 5 bases and J shed 4 bases, with 18 bases lying between them. The CDR3 is CSAGGGGSGNQPQHF. The CDR3, as DNA: TGCAGTGCTGGAGGGGGGGGCAGCGGTAATCAGCCCCAGCATTTT.

The sample holds a few counts of this clonotype. Germline and junction disagree at one end, which may indicate a read error. V and J are TRBV28 and TRBJ2-7, with 7 bases identical to TRBD2. Looked up from germline, CDR1 is MDHEN and CDR2 is SYDVKM. The CDR3 has 14 amino acids. CDR3 nucleotides: TGTGCCAGCACCATGGGGGGGAGAAATAACGAGCAGTACTTT. It yields the protein CASTMGGRNNEQYF. Based on the CDR3 plus reference TRBV28 and TRBJ2-7, the full variable domain is DVKVTQSSRYLVKRTGEKVFLECVQDMDHENMFWYRQDPGLGLRLIYFSYDVKMKEKGDIPEGYSVSREKKERFSLILESASTNQTSMYLCASTMGGRNNEQYFGPGTRLTVT.

The V gene is TRBV28, the J gene TRBJ1-5, with D possibly matching TRBD1 (6 bases). V dropped 3 bases and J dropped 0 bases, with 9 bases sitting between them. The germline V gene encodes CDR1 MDHEN and CDR2 SYDVKM. CDR3 length: 15 residues. The CDR3 spells CASSFGQPSNQPQHF. CDR3 nucleotide sequence: TGTGCCAGCAGTTTCGGACAGCCTAGCAATCAGCCCCAGCATTTT.

This rearrangement joins TRBV29-1 to TRBJ1-1; possible D gene TRBD1, 6 bases. The germline gives CDR1 SQVTM, CDR2 ANQGSEA. The CDR3 covers 14 residues. Between the trimmed V and J ends, which lost 7 bases and 1 base, there was a span of 16 bases. CDR3 coding DNA: TGCAGCGCCGATGGCGGGGGGCAGAACACTGAAGCTTTCTTT. It codes for CSADGGGQNTEAFF. The whole variable domain, remainder taken from reference TRBV29-1 and TRBJ1-1, is SAVISQKPSRDICQRGTSLTIQCQVDSQVTMMFWYRQQPGQSLTLIATANQGSEATYESGFVIDKFPISRPNLTFSTLTVSNMSPEDSSIYLCSADGGGQNTEAFFGQGTRLTVV.

The count of this clonotype is one. The J gene is TRBJ2-3, the V gene TRBV25-1; D unresolved. This CDR3 has 14 residues. The germline V and J ends were trimmed by 6 bases and 0 bases, with 10 bases remaining between them. Per the germline V gene, CDR1 is MGHDK and CDR2 is SYGVNS. DNA of the CDR3: TGTGCCAGCAGAGGCGGAACTAGCACAGATACGCAGTATTTT. Encoded protein: CASRGGTSTDTQYF.

The chain recombines TRBV7-2 with TRBJ2-3; 8 bases are shared with TRBD2. After removal of 7 bases from V and 4 bases from J, the junction contained 10 bases not matched to a gene. The CDR3 is made up of 15 amino acids. CDR1 SGHTA and CDR2 FQGNSA come from the germline V gene. The CDR3 here is CASINSGTRADTQYF. CDR3 coding DNA: TGTGCCAGCATTAACTCGGGGACTAGGGCAGATACGCAGTATTTT.

This chain uses TRBV20-1 with TRBJ2-1; 12 bases are shared with TRBD2. Germline V gene data show CDR1 as DFQATT and CDR2 as SNEGSKA (reference sequence). The CDR3 is 15 amino acids. V lost 2 bases, J lost 5 bases, and 4 bases stayed unmatched. DNA for the CDR3: TGCAGTGCTAGATCCGGACTAGCGGGGCACAATGAGCAGTTCTTC. This encodes CSARSGLAGHNEQFF.

J is TRBJ2-3 and V is TRBV7-9; 7 positions agree with TRBD1. The CDR3 totals 14 residues. Germline CDR1 reads SEHNR; CDR2 reads FQNEAQ (reference sequence). V was clipped by 1 base and J by 3 bases; unmatched bases: 1. CDR3 sequence: CASSLVTGTDTQYF. The CDR3 DNA reads TGTGCCAGCAGCTTAGTGACAGGGACAGATACGCAGTATTTT.

The chain has TRBV15 and TRBJ2-1, with D uncertain. The CDR3 has 12 residues. Germline values: CDR1 LNHNV, CDR2 YYDKDF (reference sequence). Deletions cut 4 bases from V and 10 bases from J, with 11 bases between. CDR3: CATSTASSEQFF. In nucleotides, the CDR3 is TGTGCCACCAGCACGGCCTCAAGCGAGCAGTTCTTC.